This TCR beta chain comes out of a study of tissue T cells after allogeneic stem cell transplantation. The CDR3 spans 14 residues. Trimming at V came to 6 bases and at J to 0 bases, leaving 4 bases not matched to a gene. Germline lookup yields CDR1 KGHPV and CDR2 FQNQEV (reference sequence). Profiling relied on immunoSEQ multiplex PCR, and the TCRdb table lists in-frame clones only, not all of them. The table has about 8,200 clones, 46% seen once. Time point: mouse harvest day 7 after allogeneic transplant. Each mouse received 10^7 T-cell-depleted marrow cells plus 10^6 splenic CD5+ T cells by tail vein. This clone was recorded a few times. Gene labels here are mouse ones. The read finishes 1 residue shy of the CDR3 end, and the germline J gene is used to complete it.

The sample was gut tissue. This chain uses TRBV26 with TRBJ2-7; 8 bases align to TRBD2. The source is a female BALB/c mouse given C57BL/6 T cells with graft-versus-host disease after an allogeneic hematopoietic cell transplant. The part of the CDR3 DNA that was read is TGTGCCAGCAGCCCCGGGACTGGCTCCTATGAACAGTAC. It is translated as CASSPGTGSYEQY. Given in full, the CDR3 is CASSPGTGSYEQYF.